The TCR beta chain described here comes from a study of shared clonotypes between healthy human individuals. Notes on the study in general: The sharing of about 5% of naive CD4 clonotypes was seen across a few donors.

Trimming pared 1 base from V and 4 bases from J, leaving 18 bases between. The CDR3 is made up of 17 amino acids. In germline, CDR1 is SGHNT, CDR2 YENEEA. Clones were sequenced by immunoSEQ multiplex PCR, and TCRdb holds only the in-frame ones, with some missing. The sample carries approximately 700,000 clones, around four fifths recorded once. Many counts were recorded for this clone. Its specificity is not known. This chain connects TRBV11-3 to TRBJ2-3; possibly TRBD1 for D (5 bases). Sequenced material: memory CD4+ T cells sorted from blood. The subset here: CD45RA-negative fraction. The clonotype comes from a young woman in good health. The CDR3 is CASSLGIDRSGPDTQYF. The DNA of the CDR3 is TGTGCCAGCAGCTTAGGAATAGACAGATCCGGTCCAGATACGCAGTATTTT.